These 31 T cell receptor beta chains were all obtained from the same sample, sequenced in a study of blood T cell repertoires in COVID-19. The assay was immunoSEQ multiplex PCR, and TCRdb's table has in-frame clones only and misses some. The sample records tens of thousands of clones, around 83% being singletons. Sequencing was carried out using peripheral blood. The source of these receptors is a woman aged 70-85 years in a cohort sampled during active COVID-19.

The CDR3 loop is CASSATSGRGGDTQYF. CDR3 DNA: TGTGCCAGCAGCGCGACTAGCGGACGTGGTGGGGATACGCAGTATTTT. This sequence joins TRBV7-9 and TRBJ2-3; TRBD2 aligns across 9 bases. The V segment lost 5 bases and the J segment 6 bases; nucleotides outside the gene matches: 12. This CDR3 comprises 16 residues. Germline CDR1 reads SEHNR; CDR2 reads FQNEAQ (reference sequence).

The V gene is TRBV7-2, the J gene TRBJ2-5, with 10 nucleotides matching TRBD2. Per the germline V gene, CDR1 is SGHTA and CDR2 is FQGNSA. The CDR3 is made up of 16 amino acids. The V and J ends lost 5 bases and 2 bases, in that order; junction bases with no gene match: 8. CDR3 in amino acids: CASSRDLAGVQETQYF. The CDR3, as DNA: TGTGCCAGCAGCCGCGACCTAGCGGGAGTTCAAGAGACCCAGTACTTC.

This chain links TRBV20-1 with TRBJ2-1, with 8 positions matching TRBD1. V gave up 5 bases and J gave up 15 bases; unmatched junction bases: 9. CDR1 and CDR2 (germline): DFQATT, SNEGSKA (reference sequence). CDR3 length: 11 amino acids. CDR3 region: CSAAGTGGWFF. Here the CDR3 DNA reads TGCAGTGCTGCCGGGACAGGTGGTTGGTTCTTC.

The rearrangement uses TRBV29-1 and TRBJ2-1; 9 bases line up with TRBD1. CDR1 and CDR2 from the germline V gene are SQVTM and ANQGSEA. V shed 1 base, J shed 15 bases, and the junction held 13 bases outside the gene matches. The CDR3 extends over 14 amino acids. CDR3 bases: TGCAGCGTTGAAGCAATCAATCCGGGACAGGGTTGGTTCTTC. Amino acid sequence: CSVEAINPGQGWFF.

The CDR3 DNA reads as TGTGCCAGCAGTGTGACAGGAGCTAACTATGGCTACACCTTC. Translating it yields CASSVTGANYGYTF. The V call is TRBV28, the J call TRBJ1-2; D possibly corresponds to TRBD1 (6 bases). CDR3 length: 14 amino acids. Germline assignment: CDR1 MDHEN and CDR2 SYDVKM. The V end lost 5 bases, the J end lost 0 bases, and 10 bases lay between the germline ends.

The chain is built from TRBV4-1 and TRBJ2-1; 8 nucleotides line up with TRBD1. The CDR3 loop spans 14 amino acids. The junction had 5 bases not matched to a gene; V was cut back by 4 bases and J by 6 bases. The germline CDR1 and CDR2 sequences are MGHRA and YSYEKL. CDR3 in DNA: TGCGCCAGCAGCCGCGACAGGGGAGGCAATGAGCAGTTCTTC. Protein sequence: CASSRDRGGNEQFF.

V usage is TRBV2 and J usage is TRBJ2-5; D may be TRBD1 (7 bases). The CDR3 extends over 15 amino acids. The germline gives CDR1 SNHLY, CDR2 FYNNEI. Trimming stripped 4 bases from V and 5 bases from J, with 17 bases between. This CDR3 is CASSGQGTSGETQYF. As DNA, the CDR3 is TGTGCCAGCAGTGGACAGGGTACCAGCGGGGAGACCCAGTACTTC.

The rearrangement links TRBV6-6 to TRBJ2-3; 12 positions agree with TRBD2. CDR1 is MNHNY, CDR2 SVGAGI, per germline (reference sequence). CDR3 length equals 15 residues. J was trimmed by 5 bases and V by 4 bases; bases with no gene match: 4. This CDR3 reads CASSLTSGSVDTQYF. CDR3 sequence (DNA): TGTGCCAGCAGTTTGACTAGCGGGAGTGTAGATACGCAGTATTTT.

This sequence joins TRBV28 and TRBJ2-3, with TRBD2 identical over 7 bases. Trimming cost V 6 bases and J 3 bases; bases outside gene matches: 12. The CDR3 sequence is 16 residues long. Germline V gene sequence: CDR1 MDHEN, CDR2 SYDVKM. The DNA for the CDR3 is TGTGCCAGCAGGTCCGATCTCGGACTAGTAACAGATACGCAGTATTTT. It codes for CASRSDLGLVTDTQYF.

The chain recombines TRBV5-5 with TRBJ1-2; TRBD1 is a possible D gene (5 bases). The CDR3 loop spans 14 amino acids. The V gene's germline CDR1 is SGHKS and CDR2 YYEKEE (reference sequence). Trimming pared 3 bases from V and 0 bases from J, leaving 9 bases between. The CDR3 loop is CASSSGNPNYGYTF. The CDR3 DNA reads TGTGCCAGCAGCTCAGGGAACCCTAACTATGGCTACACCTTC.

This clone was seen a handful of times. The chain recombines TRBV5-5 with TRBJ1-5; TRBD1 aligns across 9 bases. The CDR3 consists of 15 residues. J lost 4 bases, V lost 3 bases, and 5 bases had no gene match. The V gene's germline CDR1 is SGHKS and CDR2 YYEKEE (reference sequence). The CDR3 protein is CASSSGTGSNQPQHF. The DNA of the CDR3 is TGTGCCAGCAGCTCCGGGACAGGGTCAAATCAGCCCCAGCATTTT. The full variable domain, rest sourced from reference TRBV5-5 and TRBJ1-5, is DAGVTQSPTHLIKTRGQQVTLRCSPISGHKSVSWYQQVLGQGPQFIFQYYEKEERGRGNFPDRFSARQFPNYSSELNVNALLLGDSALYLCASSSGTGSNQPQHFGDGTRLSIL.

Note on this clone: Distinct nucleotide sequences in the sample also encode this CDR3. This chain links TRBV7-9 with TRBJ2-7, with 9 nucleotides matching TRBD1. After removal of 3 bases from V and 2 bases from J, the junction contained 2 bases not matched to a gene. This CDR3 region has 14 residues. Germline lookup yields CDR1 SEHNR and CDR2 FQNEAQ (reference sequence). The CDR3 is CASSLGQGAYEQYF. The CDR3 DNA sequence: TGTGCCAGCAGCTTGGGACAGGGTGCCTACGAGCAGTACTTC. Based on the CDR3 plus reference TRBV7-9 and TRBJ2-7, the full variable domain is DTGVSQNPRHKITKRGQNVTFRCDPISEHNRLYWYRQTLGQGPEFLTYFQNEAQLEKSRLLSDRFSAERPKGSFSTLEIQRTEQGDSAMYLCASSLGQGAYEQYFGPGTRLTVT.

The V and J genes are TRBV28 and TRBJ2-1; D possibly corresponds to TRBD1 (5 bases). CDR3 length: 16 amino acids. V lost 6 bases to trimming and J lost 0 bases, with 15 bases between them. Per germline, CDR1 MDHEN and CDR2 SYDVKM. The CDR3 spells CASRAPTGSSYNEQFF. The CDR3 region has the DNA TGTGCCAGCAGGGCACCTACAGGTAGCTCCTACAATGAGCAGTTCTTC. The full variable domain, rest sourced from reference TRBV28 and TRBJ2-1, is DVKVTQSSRYLVKRTGEKVFLECVQDMDHENMFWYRQDPGLGLRLIYFSYDVKMKEKGDIPEGYSVSREKKERFSLILESASTNQTSMYLCASRAPTGSSYNEQFFGPGTRLTVL.

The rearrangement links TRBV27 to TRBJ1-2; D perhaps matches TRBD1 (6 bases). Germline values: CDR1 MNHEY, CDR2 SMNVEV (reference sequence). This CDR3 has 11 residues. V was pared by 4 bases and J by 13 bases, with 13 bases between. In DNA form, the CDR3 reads TGTGCCAGCAGTTCGCGGGAGGGGGTCACCTTC. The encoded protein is CASSSREGVTF.

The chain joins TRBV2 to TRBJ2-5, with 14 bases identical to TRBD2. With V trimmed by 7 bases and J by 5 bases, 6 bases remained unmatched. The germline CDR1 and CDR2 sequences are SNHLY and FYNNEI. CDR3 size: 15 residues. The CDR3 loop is CASKGLAGDEETQYF. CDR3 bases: TGTGCCAGCAAGGGACTAGCGGGAGATGAGGAGACCCAGTACTTC.

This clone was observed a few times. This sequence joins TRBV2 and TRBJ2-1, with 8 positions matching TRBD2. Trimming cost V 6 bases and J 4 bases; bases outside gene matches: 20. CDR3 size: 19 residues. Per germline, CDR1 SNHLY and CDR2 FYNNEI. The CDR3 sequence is CASRGGAPTSGGQYNEQFF. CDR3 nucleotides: TGTGCCAGCAGGGGGGGGGCACCAACTAGCGGAGGACAGTACAATGAGCAGTTCTTC.

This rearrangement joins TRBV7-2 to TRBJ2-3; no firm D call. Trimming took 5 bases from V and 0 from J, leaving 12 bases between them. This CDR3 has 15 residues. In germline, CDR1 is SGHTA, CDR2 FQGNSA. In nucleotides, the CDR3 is TGTGCCAGCAGCCCCTCATTTACTAGCACAGATACGCAGTATTTT. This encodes CASSPSFTSTDTQYF.

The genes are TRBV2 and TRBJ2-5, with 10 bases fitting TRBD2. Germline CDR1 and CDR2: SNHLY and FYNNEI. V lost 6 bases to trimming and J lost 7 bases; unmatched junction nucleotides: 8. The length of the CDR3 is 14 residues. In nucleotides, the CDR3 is TGTGCCAGCAGGCCAGCGGGAGGGGTAGGGACCCAGTACTTC. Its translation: CASRPAGGVGTQYF.

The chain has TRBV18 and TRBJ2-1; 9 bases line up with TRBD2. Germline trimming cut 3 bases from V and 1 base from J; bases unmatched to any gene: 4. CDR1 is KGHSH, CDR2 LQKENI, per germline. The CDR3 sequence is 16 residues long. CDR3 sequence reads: CASSPLAGRSYNEQFF. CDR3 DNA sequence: TGTGCCAGCTCACCGCTAGCGGGACGTTCCTACAATGAGCAGTTCTTC.

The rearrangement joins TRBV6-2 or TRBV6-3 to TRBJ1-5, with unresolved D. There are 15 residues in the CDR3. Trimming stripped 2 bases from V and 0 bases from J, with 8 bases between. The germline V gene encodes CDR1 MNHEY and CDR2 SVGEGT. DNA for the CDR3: TGTGCCAGCAGTTACGGCGGGGATAGCAATCAGCCCCAGCATTTT. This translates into CASSYGGDSNQPQHF.

CDR3 coding DNA: TGTGCCAGCAGCGCGACTTCTACTAACTACAATGAGCAGTTCTTC. This sequence encodes CASSATSTNYNEQFF. The V call is TRBV9, the J call TRBJ2-1; D uncertain. CDR3 length equals 15 residues. V shed 3 bases and J shed 3 bases, with 13 bases lying between them. CDR1 and CDR2 from the germline V gene are SGDLS and YYNGEE.

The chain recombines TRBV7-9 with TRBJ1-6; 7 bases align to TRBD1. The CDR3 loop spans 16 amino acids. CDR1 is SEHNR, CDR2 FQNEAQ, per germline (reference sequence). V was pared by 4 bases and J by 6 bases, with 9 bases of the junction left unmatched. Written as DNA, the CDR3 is TGTGCCAGCAGCTATTCCGGGGACAGATCTAATTCACCCCTCCACTTT. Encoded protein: CASSYSGDRSNSPLHF.

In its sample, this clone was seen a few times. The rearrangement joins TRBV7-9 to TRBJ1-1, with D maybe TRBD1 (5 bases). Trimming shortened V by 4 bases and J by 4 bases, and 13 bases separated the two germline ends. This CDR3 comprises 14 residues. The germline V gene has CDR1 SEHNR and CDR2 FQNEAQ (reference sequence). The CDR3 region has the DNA TGTGCCAGCAGCTCTCGTGACAGCCCCACTGAAGCTTTCTTT. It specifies CASSSRDSPTEAFF.

The CDR3 loop reads CASTLTGIRLAGDGLQETQYF. Written as DNA, the CDR3 is TGTGCCAGCACCCTCACAGGAATCCGACTAGCGGGAGACGGGTTACAAGAGACCCAGTACTTC. The chain recombines TRBV28 with TRBJ2-5; TRBD2 agrees at 12 bases. The CDR3 has 21 residues. With V trimmed by 7 bases and J by 2 bases, 23 bases remained unmatched. CDR1 is MDHEN and CDR2 is SYDVKM in the germline V gene.

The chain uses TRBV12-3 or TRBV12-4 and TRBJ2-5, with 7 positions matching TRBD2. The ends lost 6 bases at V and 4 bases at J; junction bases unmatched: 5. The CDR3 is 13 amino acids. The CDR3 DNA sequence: TGTGCCAGCAGCTTATGGGGGGGAGAGACCCAGTACTTC. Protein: CASSLWGGETQYF.

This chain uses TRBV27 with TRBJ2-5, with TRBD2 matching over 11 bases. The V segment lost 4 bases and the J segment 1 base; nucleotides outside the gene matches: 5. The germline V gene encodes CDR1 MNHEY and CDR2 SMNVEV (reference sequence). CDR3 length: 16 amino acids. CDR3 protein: CASSSGLAGSQETQYF. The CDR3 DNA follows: TGTGCCAGCAGTTCCGGACTAGCGGGTAGCCAAGAGACCCAGTACTTC.

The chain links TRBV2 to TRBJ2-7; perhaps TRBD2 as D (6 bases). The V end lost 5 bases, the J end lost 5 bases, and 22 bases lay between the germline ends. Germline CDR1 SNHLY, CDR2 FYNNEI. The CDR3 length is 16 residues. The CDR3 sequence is CASSQSRDRGMHEQYF. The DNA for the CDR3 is TGTGCCAGCAGTCAATCAAGGGACCGGGGGATGCACGAGCAGTACTTC. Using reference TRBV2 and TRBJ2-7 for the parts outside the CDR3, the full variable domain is EPEVTQTPSHQVTQMGQEVILRCVPISNHLYFYWYRQILGQKVEFLVSFYNNEISEKSEIFDDQFSVERPDGSNFTLKIRSTKLEDSAMYFCASSQSRDRGMHEQYFGPGTRLTVT.

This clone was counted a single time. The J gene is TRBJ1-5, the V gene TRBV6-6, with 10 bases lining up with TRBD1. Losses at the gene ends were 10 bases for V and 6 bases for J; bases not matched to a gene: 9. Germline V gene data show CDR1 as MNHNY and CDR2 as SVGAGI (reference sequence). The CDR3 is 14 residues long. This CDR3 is CATQTGGDGQPQHF. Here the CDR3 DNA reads TGTGCCACTCAGACAGGGGGCGATGGTCAGCCCCAGCATTTT.

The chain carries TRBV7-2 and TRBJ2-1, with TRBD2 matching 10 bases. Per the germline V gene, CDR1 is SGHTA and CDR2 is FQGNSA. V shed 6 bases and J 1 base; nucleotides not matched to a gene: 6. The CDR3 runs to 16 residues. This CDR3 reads CASSRTSGLSYNEQFF. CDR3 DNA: TGTGCCAGCAGTCGGACTAGCGGCCTTTCCTACAATGAGCAGTTCTTC.

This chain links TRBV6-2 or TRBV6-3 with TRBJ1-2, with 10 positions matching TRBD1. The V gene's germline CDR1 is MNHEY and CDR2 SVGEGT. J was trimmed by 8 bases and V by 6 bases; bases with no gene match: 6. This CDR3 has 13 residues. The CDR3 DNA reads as TGTGCCAGCAGCCTCGGGACAGGGGTCGGCTACACCTTC. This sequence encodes CASSLGTGVGYTF.

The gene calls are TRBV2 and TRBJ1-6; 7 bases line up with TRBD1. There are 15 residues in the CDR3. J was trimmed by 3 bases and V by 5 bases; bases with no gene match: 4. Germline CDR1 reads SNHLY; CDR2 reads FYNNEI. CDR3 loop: CASSPRTGYNSPLHF. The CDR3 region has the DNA TGTGCCAGCAGTCCCCGGACAGGCTATAATTCACCCCTCCACTTT.